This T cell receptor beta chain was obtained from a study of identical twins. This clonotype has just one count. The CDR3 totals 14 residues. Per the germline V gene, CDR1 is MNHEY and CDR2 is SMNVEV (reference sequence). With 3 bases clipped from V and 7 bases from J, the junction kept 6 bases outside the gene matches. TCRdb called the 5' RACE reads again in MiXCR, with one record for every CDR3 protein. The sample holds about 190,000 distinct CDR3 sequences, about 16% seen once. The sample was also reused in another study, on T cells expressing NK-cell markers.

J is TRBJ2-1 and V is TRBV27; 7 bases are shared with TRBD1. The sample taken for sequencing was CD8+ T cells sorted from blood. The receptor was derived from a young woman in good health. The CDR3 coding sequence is TGTGCCAGCAGTTTCGGGCAGGGGGTAAATGAGCAGTTCTTC. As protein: CASSFGQGVNEQFF.